The 4 T cell receptor beta chains presented below share a single source sample, sequenced in a study of identical twins. A single record per CDR3 protein comes from TCRdb applying MiXCR to the 5' RACE reads. This sample has a few hundred thousand distinct CDR3 sequences; 8% to 9% occur once, and the top ten carry over 2%. The same specimen was also included in a second study, on yellow fever vaccine responses in identical twins.

Sequences were obtained from memory (CD45RO+) T cells sorted from blood. The receptors stem from a woman in her late teens or twenties in good health.

This rearrangement joins TRBV5-1 to TRBJ2-1; no definite D call. The CDR3 is 15 residues long. V lost 1 base and J 4 bases, leaving 12 bases between the germline ends. Germline V gene data show CDR1 as SGHRS and CDR2 as YFSETQ. The CDR3 protein is CASSLQADHYNEQFF. The CDR3 DNA follows: TGCGCCAGCAGCTTGCAGGCGGACCATTACAATGAGCAGTTCTTC.

The sample holds a few counts of this clonotype. This sequence joins TRBV29-1 and TRBJ2-1, with TRBD1 identical over 10 bases. V lost 3 bases, J lost 5 bases, and 10 bases stayed unmatched. The CDR3 totals 16 residues. Per germline, CDR1 SQVTM and CDR2 ANQGSEA. CDR3 sequence: CSVEGHRDRGDNEQFF. The CDR3 nucleotides read TGCAGCGTTGAGGGTCACCGGGACAGGGGCGACAATGAGCAGTTCTTC.

This clonotype has ten or more counts. This chain links TRBV5-1 with TRBJ1-2, with 7 bases identical to TRBD1. Trimming took 4 bases from V and 3 from J; bases not matched to a gene: 3. The CDR3 has 13 residues. Looked up from germline, CDR1 is SGHRS and CDR2 is YFSETQ. CDR3 amino acids: CASSLQGYYGYTF. As DNA, the CDR3 is TGCGCCAGCAGCCTACAGGGGTACTATGGCTACACCTTC.

This chain uses TRBV7-8 with TRBJ2-2; D is perhaps TRBD1 (5 bases). V was clipped by 0 bases and J by 1 base, with 12 bases between them. This CDR3 has 17 residues. The V gene's germline CDR1 is SGHVS and CDR2 FQNEAQ. The CDR3 region is CASSLAGQGRNTGELFF. Written as DNA, the CDR3 is TGTGCCAGCAGCTTAGCGGGGCAGGGAAGGAACACCGGGGAGCTGTTTTTT.